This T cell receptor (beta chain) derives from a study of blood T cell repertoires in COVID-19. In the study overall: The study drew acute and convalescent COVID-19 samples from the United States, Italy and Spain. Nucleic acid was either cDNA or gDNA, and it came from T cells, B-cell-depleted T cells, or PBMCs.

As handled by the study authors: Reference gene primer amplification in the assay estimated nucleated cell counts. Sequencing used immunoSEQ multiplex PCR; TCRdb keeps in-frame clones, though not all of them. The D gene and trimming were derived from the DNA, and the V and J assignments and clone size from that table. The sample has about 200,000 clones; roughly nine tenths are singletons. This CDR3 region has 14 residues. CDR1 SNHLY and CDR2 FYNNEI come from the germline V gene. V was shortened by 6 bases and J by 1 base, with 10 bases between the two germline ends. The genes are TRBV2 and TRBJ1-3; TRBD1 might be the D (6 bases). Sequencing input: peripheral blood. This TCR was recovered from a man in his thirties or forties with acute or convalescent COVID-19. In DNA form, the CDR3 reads TGTGCCAGCAGACAGGGAAGTTCTGGAAACACCATATATTTT. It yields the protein CASRQGSSGNTIYF.